Listed here are 25 T cell receptor beta chains from one sample, sequenced in a study of cytomegalovirus exposure and HLA in healthy donors. PCR amplification relied on 60 Vbeta primers (plus 13 Jbeta primers). Sequencing was performed with immunoSEQ multiplex PCR; in TCRdb, only in-frame clones are kept and a portion is missing. The table records around 130,000 clones, around 81% of them present only once. The sample comprised PBMCs. These TCRs come from a woman aged 40 to 50 in good health and CMV-seronegative.

This chain connects TRBV9 to TRBJ1-5; D gene unclear. The V gene lost 3 bases and the J gene lost 4 bases, with 11 bases spanning the gap. Germline-derived CDR1 and CDR2 are SGDLS and YYNGEE. This CDR3 has 14 residues. For the CDR3, the DNA is TGTGCCAGCAGCGCACGGGGTACTAATCAGCCCCAGCATTTT. Translated, it gives CASSARGTNQPQHF. The full variable domain, rest sourced from reference TRBV9 and TRBJ1-5, is DSGVTQTPKHLITATGQRVTLRCSPRSGDLSVYWYQQSLDQGLQFLIQYYNGEERAKGNILERFSAQQFPDLHSELNLSSLELGDSALYFCASSARGTNQPQHFGDGTRLSIL.

This chain links TRBV5-1 with TRBJ1-2, with D maybe TRBD1 (5 bases). Trimming removed 4 bases at V and 4 bases at J, with 11 bases between. CDR1 is SGHRS, CDR2 YFSETQ, per germline. The CDR3 is 13 amino acids. CDR3 sequence: CASSRDSTYGYTF. CDR3 nucleotides: TGCGCCAGCAGCCGCGACAGTACCTATGGCTACACCTTC.

The chain joins TRBV7-8 to TRBJ2-3; unclear D gene. CDR3 size: 12 residues. CDR1 is SGHVS, CDR2 FQNEAQ, per germline. Trimming left V 2 bases short and J 4 bases short, with 4 bases between. The CDR3 sequence: CASSLLSDTQYF. Written as DNA, the CDR3 is TGTGCCAGCAGCTTATTATCAGATACGCAGTATTTT.

The chain joins TRBV6-1 to TRBJ2-7; 8 bases match TRBD1. Germline lookup yields CDR1 MNHNS and CDR2 SASEGT. The CDR3 runs 14 residues. Trimming took 6 bases from V and 4 from J; bases not matched to a gene: 8. The CDR3 DNA reads as TGTGCCAGCAGGATGGGGACAGGAGGATACGAGCAGTACTTC. Its protein product is CASRMGTGGYEQYF.

This sequence joins TRBV5-4 and TRBJ1-3; perhaps TRBD1 as D (6 bases). The ends were cut back, 4 bases at V and 0 bases at J, with 14 bases in the middle. Germline V gives CDR1 SGHNT, CDR2 YYREEE (reference sequence). CDR3 length equals 16 residues. CDR3 amino acids: CASSSGQLRSGNTIYF. The CDR3 DNA reads TGTGCCAGCAGCAGCGGACAGCTCCGCTCTGGAAACACCATATATTTT.

This clone appeared once. The J gene is TRBJ1-6, the V gene TRBV5-1; 9 positions agree with TRBD1. The CDR3 has 18 amino acids. V lost 2 bases, J lost 6 bases, and 12 bases stayed unmatched. Germline V gives CDR1 SGHRS, CDR2 YFSETQ. In nucleotides, the CDR3 is TGCGCCAGCAGCTTACGCCGGGACAGGGTTGTGAGTAATTCACCCCTCCACTTT. This encodes CASSLRRDRVVSNSPLHF. Drawing the rest from reference TRBV5-1 and TRBJ1-6, the complete variable domain is KAGVTQTPRYLIKTRGQQVTLSCSPISGHRSVSWYQQTPGQGLQFLFEYFSETQRNKGNFPGRFSGRQFSNSRSEMNVSTLELGDSALYLCASSLRRDRVVSNSPLHFGNGTRLTVT.

The CDR3 nucleotides are TGTGCCAGCAGCCAAGATAGCCGGGGTAGCACAGATACGCAGTATTTT. It translates to CASSQDSRGSTDTQYF. This chain links TRBV4-2 with TRBJ2-3; perhaps TRBD2 as D (5 bases). Trimming removed 0 bases at V and 0 bases at J, with 10 bases between. The CDR3 spans 16 residues. CDR1 and CDR2 from the germline V gene are LGHNA and YNFKEQ.

The J gene is TRBJ1-2, the V gene TRBV11-2, with 7 bases lining up with TRBD1. CDR1 is SGHAT, CDR2 FQNNGV, per germline. This CDR3 comprises 15 residues. J was trimmed by 6 bases and V by 5 bases; bases with no gene match: 12. Here the CDR3 DNA reads TGTGCCAGCAGCCCAGCCAGACAGGGAAGGGATGGCTACACCTTC. It yields the protein CASSPARQGRDGYTF.

The table lists this clone with a few counts. This chain joins TRBV30 and TRBJ1-1; D might be TRBD1 (5 bases). Deletions cut 5 bases from V and 3 bases from J, with 7 bases between. CDR3 length: 11 amino acids. CDR1 and CDR2 (germline): GTSNPN, SVGIG (reference sequence). CDR3 loop: CAWGGYTEAFF. CDR3 nucleotide sequence: TGTGCCTGGGGGGGGTACACTGAAGCTTTCTTT.

The rearrangement links TRBV6-5 to TRBJ2-5, with TRBD1 matching 7 bases. The J call is in doubt because the DNA end fits TRBJ2-7 better. The CDR3 spans 13 residues. From germline, CDR1 is MNHEY and CDR2 SVGAGI. The CDR3 sequence: CASRGGGSYEQYF. As DNA, the CDR3 is TGTGCCAGCAGAGGGGGCGGTAGCTACGAGCAGTACTTC.

The chain joins TRBV4-2 to TRBJ2-5; TRBD1 agrees at 8 bases. CDR1 and CDR2 (germline): LGHNA, YNFKEQ. The CDR3 runs to 16 residues. V lost 0 bases, J lost 2 bases, and 5 bases stayed unmatched. In nucleotides, the CDR3 is TGTGCCAGCAGCCAAGAAGGACAGGGTACTCAAGAGACCCAGTACTTC. Translating it yields CASSQEGQGTQETQYF.

This chain connects TRBV5-3 to TRBJ1-1; D possibly corresponds to TRBD1 (6 bases). TRBV5-3 counts as an open reading frame of uncertain function. Trimming stripped 4 bases from V and 2 bases from J, with 15 bases between. CDR3 size: 15 residues. In DNA, the CDR3 is TGTGCCAGAAGCCCTAGTTCAGGGGCAAACACTGAAGCTTTCTTT. Protein sequence: CARSPSSGANTEAFF.

The chain has TRBV30 and TRBJ2-1; D is ambiguous. V lost 0 bases and J 6 bases, leaving 9 bases between the germline ends. The CDR3 is 13 amino acids. Germline-derived CDR1 and CDR2 are GTSNPN and SVGIG (reference sequence). CDR3 coding DNA: TGTGCCTGGAGTGTTATATGGAGCAATGAGCAGTTCTTC. Its translation is CAWSVIWSNEQFF.

V is TRBV4-2 and J is TRBJ2-1, with 13 bases aligning to TRBD2. CDR3 length: 16 amino acids. Germline lookup yields CDR1 LGHNA and CDR2 YNFKEQ. The ends lost 4 bases at V and 8 bases at J; junction bases unmatched: 8. For the CDR3, the DNA is TGTGCCAGCAGCCCCCAACTAGCGGGGGGGTCGGATGAGCAGTTCTTC. Its translation is CASSPQLAGGSDEQFF.

This clone was observed a few times. The chain employs TRBV10-3 and TRBJ1-1; possibly TRBD1 for D (6 bases). Looked up from germline, CDR1 is ENHRY and CDR2 is SYGVKD. This CDR3 has 13 amino acids. Trimming pared 5 bases from V and 6 bases from J, leaving 13 bases between. CDR3 nucleotides: TGTGCCATCAGTAAGGGGGTTGGTGCTGAAGCTTTCTTT. Protein: CAISKGVGAEAFF.

This sequence joins TRBV28 and TRBJ1-2; 9 bases fit TRBD1. This CDR3 has 13 amino acids. With 8 bases clipped from V and 0 bases from J, the junction kept 1 base outside the gene matches. Germline V gene lookup returns CDR1 MDHEN and CDR2 SYDVKM. CDR3 sequence (DNA): TGTGCCAGCGGGACAGGGCCTAACTATGGCTACACCTTC. It yields the protein CASGTGPNYGYTF.

J is TRBJ2-2 and V is TRBV27; no reliable D call. In germline, CDR1 is MNHEY, CDR2 SMNVEV (reference sequence). CDR3 size: 13 residues. Trimming took 6 bases from V and 4 from J, leaving 9 bases between them. The CDR3, as DNA: TGTGCCAGCAGCCGTAGCAGCACCGGGGAGCTGTTTTTT. Translation gives CASSRSSTGELFF.

V and J are TRBV25-1 and TRBJ1-4; D is ambiguous. Looked up from germline, CDR1 is MGHDK and CDR2 is SYGVNS. The CDR3 contains 14 residues. V lost 6 bases, J lost 0 bases, and 8 bases lay in between. The CDR3 here is CASREGPTNEKLFF. In DNA form, the CDR3 reads TGTGCCAGCAGAGAAGGCCCAACTAATGAAAAACTGTTTTTT.

This chain uses TRBV25-1 with TRBJ1-2, with TRBD1 matching 7 bases. The length of the CDR3 is 13 residues. V trimming: 5 bases; J trimming: 4 bases; junction bases outside the gene matches: 4. Germline V gene lookup returns CDR1 MGHDK and CDR2 SYGVNS. CDR3 DNA sequence: TGTGCCAGCAGTCCAGGGACAGTCTATGGCTACACCTTC. It specifies CASSPGTVYGYTF.

The V gene is TRBV7-8, the J gene TRBJ2-2; 8 bases map to TRBD2. The V gene's germline CDR1 is SGHVS and CDR2 FQNEAQ. With 5 bases clipped from V and 0 bases from J, the junction kept 8 bases outside the gene matches. The CDR3 extends over 17 amino acids. CDR3 in amino acids: CASSPGLAGPNTGELFF. The CDR3 nucleotides read TGTGCCAGCAGCCCCGGGTTAGCGGGACCGAACACCGGGGAGCTGTTTTTT. Variable domain in full (rest from reference TRBV7-8 and TRBJ2-2): GAGVSQSPRYKVAKRGQDVALRCDPISGHVSLFWYQQALGQGPEFLTYFQNEAQLDKSGLPSDRFFAERPEGSVSTLKIQRTQQEDSAVYLCASSPGLAGPNTGELFFGEGSRLTVL.

V is TRBV7-9 and J is TRBJ1-4; 9 bases agree with TRBD1. The CDR3 has 15 amino acids. The germline CDR1 and CDR2 sequences are SEHNR and FQNEAQ (reference sequence). The V gene end was trimmed by 4 bases and the J gene end by 3 bases; junction bases not matched to a gene: 3. Here the CDR3 reads CASSWGDRANEKLFF. The CDR3 DNA reads TGTGCCAGCAGCTGGGGGGACAGGGCTAATGAAAAACTGTTTTTT.

The CDR3 DNA reads TGCAGCGCTTCAGATGTAAGTCTAGCTTTCTTT. Amino acid sequence: CSASDVSLAFF. V gene TRBV29-1 combines with J gene TRBJ1-1; D gene ambiguous. There are 11 residues in the CDR3. Trimming removed 7 bases from V and 10 bases from J, with 16 bases in between. Germline CDR1 SQVTM, CDR2 ANQGSEA. The entire variable domain, with the rest obtained from reference TRBV29-1 and TRBJ1-1, is as follows: SAVISQKPSRDICQRGTSLTIQCQVDSQVTMMFWYRQQPGQSLTLIATANQGSEATYESGFVIDKFPISRPNLTFSTLTVSNMSPEDSSIYLCSASDVSLAFFGQGTRLTVV.

In this sample, this clone turned up a few times. The chain recombines TRBV5-1 with TRBJ2-6; D remains unclear. CDR3 length equals 15 residues. Trimming took off 7 bases at V and 0 bases at J, with 11 bases between the two ends. The V gene's germline CDR1 is SGHRS and CDR2 YFSETQ. The CDR3 DNA sequence: TGCGCCAGCGCTGACTCACCCTCTGGGGCCAACGTCCTGACTTTC. Encoded protein: CASADSPSGANVLTF.

The J gene is TRBJ2-3, the V gene TRBV6-1, with a weak D call TRBD2 (6 bases). The CDR3 loop spans 15 amino acids. Trimming took 1 base from V and 1 from J, leaving 9 bases between them. Germline CDR1 and CDR2: MNHNS and SASEGT. The CDR3 reads CASSEELAGTDTQYF. CDR3 nucleotides: TGTGCCAGCAGTGAAGAACTAGCTGGCACAGATACGCAGTATTTT.

A few counts support this clone. J is TRBJ1-2 and V is TRBV5-1; 7 bases line up with TRBD1. The V and J ends lost 4 bases and 6 bases, in that order; junction bases with no gene match: 9. CDR3 size: 14 residues. Germline V gene data show CDR1 as SGHRS and CDR2 as YFSETQ. CDR3: CASSLRDGTDGYTF. The DNA for the CDR3 is TGCGCCAGCAGCCTGAGGGACGGGACAGATGGCTACACCTTC. Based on the CDR3 plus reference TRBV5-1 and TRBJ1-2, the full variable domain is KAGVTQTPRYLIKTRGQQVTLSCSPISGHRSVSWYQQTPGQGLQFLFEYFSETQRNKGNFPGRFSGRQFSNSRSEMNVSTLELGDSALYLCASSLRDGTDGYTFGSGTRLTVV.